Sequencing of this T cell receptor beta chain was carried out in a study of blood T cell repertoires in COVID-19. Method: immunoSEQ multiplex PCR; TCRdb's copy keeps in-frame clones and lacks some. The sample lists about 160,000 clones, approximately 86% seen once, with about 7.7% in the top ten. The CDR3 has 13 residues. V shed 7 bases, J shed 5 bases, and the junction held 10 bases outside the gene matches. The V gene's germline CDR1 is SQVTM and CDR2 ANQGSEA. Sequences were obtained from peripheral blood. V and J are TRBV29-1 and TRBJ1-1; TRBD1 matches at 7 bases. The receptor was isolated from a woman in her forties with COVID-19, enrolled during active disease. The CDR3 here is CSAQGQLGTEAFF. The CDR3 bases are TGCAGCGCCCAGGGACAGTTAGGGACTGAAGCTTTCTTT.